Listed below are T cell receptor beta chains from one sample, sequenced in a study of blood T cell repertoires in COVID-19. TCRdb keeps only in-frame clones here, not all; method: immunoSEQ multiplex PCR. This table has approximately 120,000 clones, approximately 85% appearing once. The sample was peripheral blood. Receptors were obtained from a human donor in a cohort sampled during active COVID-19. The CDR3 runs from the conserved cysteine through the conserved F or W. The D gene is left open where the match is weak. Not all rows give a size; the values are once, few, many and, for expanded clones, a class.

v_gene: TRBV5-5
j_gene: TRBJ2-1
d_gene: -
abundance: -
CDR3aa: CASSLDVWQFF
CDR3nt: TGTGCCAGCAGCCTAGACGTATGGCAGTTCTTC

v_gene: TRBV19
j_gene: TRBJ1-5
d_gene: TRBD1
abundance: -
CDR3aa: CASRRTRGRIQPQHF
CDR3nt: TGTGCCAGTAGAAGGACCAGGGGGCGAATTCAGCCCCAGCATTTT

v_gene: TRBV15
j_gene: TRBJ2-7
d_gene: TRBD1
abundance: -
CDR3aa: CATSRRQGRLSYEQYF
CDR3nt: TGTGCCACCAGCAGAAGACAGGGCCGATTATCCTACGAGCAGTACTTC

v_gene: TRBV3-1/TRBV3-2
j_gene: TRBJ2-7
d_gene: TRBD1
abundance: -
CDR3aa: CASSHQGEGYEQYF
CDR3nt: TGTGCCAGCAGCCACCAGGGGGAAGGCTACGAGCAGTACTTC

v_gene: TRBV5-1
j_gene: TRBJ1-2
d_gene: -
abundance: -
CDR3aa: CASSLGLQGYGYTF
CDR3nt: TGCGCCAGCAGCTTGGGGCTACAGGGCTATGGCTACACCTTC

v_gene: TRBV19
j_gene: TRBJ2-7
d_gene: -
abundance: few
CDR3aa: CATSDQGSYEQYF
CDR3nt: TGTGCCACCTCGGACCAGGGGTCCTACGAGCAGTACTTC

v_gene: TRBV10-1
j_gene: TRBJ2-7
d_gene: -
abundance: -
CDR3aa: CASSESSFVPGQKFYEQYF
CDR3nt: TGCGCCAGCAGTGAGTCGTCGTTCGTTCCGGGACAAAAATTCTACGAGCAGTACTTC

v_gene: TRBV7-8
j_gene: TRBJ1-1
d_gene: -
abundance: -
CDR3aa: CASSSTVNTEAFF
CDR3nt: TGTGCCAGCAGCTCGACAGTGAACACTGAAGCTTTCTTT

v_gene: TRBV6-6
j_gene: TRBJ2-2
d_gene: TRBD2
abundance: -
CDR3aa: CASRTGGLNTGELFF
CDR3nt: TGTGCCAGCAGAACGGGGGGTCTAAACACCGGGGAGCTGTTTTTT

v_gene: TRBV6-2/TRBV6-3
j_gene: TRBJ2-7
d_gene: TRBD2
abundance: -
CDR3aa: CASSRPGGPYEQYF
CDR3nt: TGTGCCAGCAGTCGACCGGGAGGCCCCTACGAGCAGTACTTC

v_gene: TRBV18
j_gene: TRBJ2-2
d_gene: TRBD1
abundance: once
CDR3aa: CASSIDRVNTGELFF
CDR3nt: TGTGCCAGCTCAATAGACAGGGTGAACACCGGGGAGCTGTTTTTT

v_gene: TRBV28
j_gene: TRBJ2-1
d_gene: TRBD1
abundance: -
CDR3aa: CASSLSDRAPYNEQFF
CDR3nt: TGTGCCAGCAGTTTATCGGACAGGGCCCCCTACAATGAGCAGTTCTTC

v_gene: TRBV5-8
j_gene: TRBJ1-5
d_gene: -
abundance: -
CDR3aa: CASSLPGDYSNQPQHF
CDR3nt: TGTGCCAGCAGCTTGCCAGGGGACTATAGCAATCAGCCCCAGCATTTT

v_gene: TRBV6-5
j_gene: TRBJ1-2
d_gene: TRBD1
abundance: -
CDR3aa: CASSRQGIIYGYTF
CDR3nt: TGTGCCAGCAGTCGACAGGGTATCATCTATGGCTACACCTTC

v_gene: TRBV5-8
j_gene: TRBJ2-1
d_gene: -
abundance: -
CDR3aa: CASSLFLGTYNEQFF
CDR3nt: TGTGCCAGCAGCTTGTTTCTAGGTACCTACAATGAGCAGTTCTTC

v_gene: TRBV5-5
j_gene: TRBJ2-2
d_gene: TRBD2
abundance: -
CDR3aa: CASSPLAGGMNTGELFF
CDR3nt: TGTGCCAGCAGCCCGCTAGCGGGAGGAATGAACACCGGGGAGCTGTTTTTT

v_gene: TRBV7-8
j_gene: TRBJ1-5
d_gene: -
abundance: -
CDR3aa: CASSLVTGTGQPQHF
CDR3nt: TGTGCCAGCAGCTTAGTAACAGGGACGGGACAGCCCCAGCATTTT

v_gene: TRBV7-9
j_gene: TRBJ1-2
d_gene: TRBD1
abundance: once
CDR3aa: CASSVDRAPIYGYTF
CDR3nt: TGTGCCAGCAGCGTCGACAGGGCCCCTATCTATGGCTACACCTTC